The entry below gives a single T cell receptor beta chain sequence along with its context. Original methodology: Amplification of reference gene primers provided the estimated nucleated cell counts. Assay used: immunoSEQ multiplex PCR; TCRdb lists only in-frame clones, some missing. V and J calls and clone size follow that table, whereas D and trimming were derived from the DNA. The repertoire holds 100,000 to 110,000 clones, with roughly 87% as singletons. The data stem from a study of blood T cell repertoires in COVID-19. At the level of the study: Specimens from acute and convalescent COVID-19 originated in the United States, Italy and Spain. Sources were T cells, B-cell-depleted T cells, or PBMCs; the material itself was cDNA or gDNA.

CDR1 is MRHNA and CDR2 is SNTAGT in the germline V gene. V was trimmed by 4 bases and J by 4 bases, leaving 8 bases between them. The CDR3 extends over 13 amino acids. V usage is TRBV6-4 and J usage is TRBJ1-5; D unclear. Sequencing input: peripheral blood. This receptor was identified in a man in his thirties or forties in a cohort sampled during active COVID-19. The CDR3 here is CASSVEANQPQHF. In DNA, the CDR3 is TGTGCCAGCAGTGTGGAGGCGAATCAGCCCCAGCATTTT.